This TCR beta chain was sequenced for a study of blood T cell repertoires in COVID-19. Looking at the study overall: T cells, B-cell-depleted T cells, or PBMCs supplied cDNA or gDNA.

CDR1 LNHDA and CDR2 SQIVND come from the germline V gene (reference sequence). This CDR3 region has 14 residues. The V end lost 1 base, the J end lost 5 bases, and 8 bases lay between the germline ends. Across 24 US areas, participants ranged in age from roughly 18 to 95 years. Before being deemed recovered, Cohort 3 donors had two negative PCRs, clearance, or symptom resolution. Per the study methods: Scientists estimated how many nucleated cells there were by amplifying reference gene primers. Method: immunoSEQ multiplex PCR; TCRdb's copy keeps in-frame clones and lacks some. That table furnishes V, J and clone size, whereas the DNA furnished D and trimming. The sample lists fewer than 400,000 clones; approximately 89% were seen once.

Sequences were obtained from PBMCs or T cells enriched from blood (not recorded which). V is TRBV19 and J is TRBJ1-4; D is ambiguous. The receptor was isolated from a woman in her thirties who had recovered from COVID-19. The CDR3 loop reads CASSIGGGNEKLFF. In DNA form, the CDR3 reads TGTGCCAGTAGTATAGGAGGAGGGAATGAAAAACTGTTTTTT.